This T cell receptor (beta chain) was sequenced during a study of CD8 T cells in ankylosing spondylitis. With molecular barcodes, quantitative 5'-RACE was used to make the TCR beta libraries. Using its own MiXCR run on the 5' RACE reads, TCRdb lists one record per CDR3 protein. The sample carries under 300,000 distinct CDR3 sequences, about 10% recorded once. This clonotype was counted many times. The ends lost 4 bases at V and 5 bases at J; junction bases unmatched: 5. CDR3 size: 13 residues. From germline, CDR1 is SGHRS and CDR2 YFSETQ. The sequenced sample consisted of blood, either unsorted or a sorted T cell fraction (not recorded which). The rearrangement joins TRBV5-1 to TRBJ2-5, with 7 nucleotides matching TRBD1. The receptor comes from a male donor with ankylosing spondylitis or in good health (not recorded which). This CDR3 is CASSEGAGETQYF. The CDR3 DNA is TGCGCCAGCAGCGAGGGGGCCGGGGAGACCCAGTACTTC.